The sequence of this TCR beta chain was determined in a study of CD8 T cells in Susac syndrome (dated by TCRdb to between 2017 and 2020). Background for the entire study: Repertoire sequencing was used to test whether CD8+ T cell activation and differentiation in Susac syndrome was antigen driven.

Note on this clonotype: What this receptor recognizes is not known. The input lacks base qualities; no much larger clone sits a single base away.

Sequences LNHDA (CDR1) and SQIVND (CDR2) are obtained from the germline V gene (reference sequence). V loses 5 bases of germline sequence and J loses 1 base, and the interval between the two ends is 8 bases. The CDR3 runs 13 amino acids, cysteine and phenylalanine included. CDR3 DNA is the only sequence kept; it has 39 bases, read in frame from the first base. High-throughput TCR beta sequencing profiled peripheral blood CD8+ and CD4+ T cells from healthy donors, Susac syndrome patients and multiple sclerosis patients. Treatment-naive patients with stable or active relapsing-remitting disease fulfilling revised McDonald criteria were used as multiple sclerosis controls. CD8+ TEMRA cells were enriched by FACS, while bulk CD8+ and CD4+ T cells were purified by magnetic negative isolation. Blood was drawn into EDTA tubes, processed within 24 hours, and PBMCs were isolated by density gradient centrifugation. PBMCs intended for TCR sequencing were frozen in liquid nitrogen and were later thawed in a 37 degrees C water bath. The sorted or isolated CD4+, CD8+ and CD8+ TEMRA cells reached a purity of at least 90%.

RNA was extracted using the RNeasy kit, and about 0.45 to 1 microgram was reverse transcribed with random hexamers. The immunoSEQ multiplex PCR assay, which covers 54 Vbeta and 13 Jbeta segments, was used to amplify TCR beta CDR3 regions. PCR amplification bias was corrected by using a synthetic template baseline for primer optimization and computational correction. The authors processed their data as follows. Only productive sequences were kept, with reads annotated to V, D and J genes according to IMGT and analyzed in immunoSEQ Analyzer. To calculate clonality, Shannon entropy was normalized by log2 of the number of productive unique sequences and then subtracted from one. Public and private clones were assessed among the 100 most prevalent clones of each patient and control. Susac-specific clones were defined as absent from healthy and MS cohorts, 850 to 1,300 published viral clones and other ImmuneACCESS disease sequences. TCRdb took the public reads, trimmed them with fastp at Q25, ran MiXCR for clone calling and kept in-frame beta chains. Each entry merges the rows of one CDR3 protein and shows their most common DNA and genes. The V and J calls and clone size come from TCRdb's table, not from the authors' own analysis. A total of about 300,000 distinct CDR3 sequences appear in this sample, about 91% of them only once. The ten most abundant clones make up over 0.05% of the sample.

Study-level results and caveats: The number of individuals in the TCR sequencing and HLA analysis was acknowledged as relatively small.

The sequencing input was CD4+ T cells from PBMCs. The rearrangement combines TRBV19 with TRBJ1-2, and TRBD1 may be the D gene, going by 5 matching bases. The receptor was derived from a human donor with multiple sclerosis. For the CDR3, the sequence is CASSRQSNYGYTF. In nucleotides, the sequence is TGTGCCAGTAGTCGACAGAGTAACTATGGCTACACCTTC.